Below are 25 T cell receptor beta chains sequenced from a single sample in a study of cytomegalovirus exposure and HLA in healthy donors. Primers included in the PCR were 60 Vbeta and 13 Jbeta primers. Libraries were prepared by immunoSEQ multiplex PCR; TCRdb keeps only in-frame clonotypes and omits some of them. This sample yields 74,000 or so clones, of which 65% to 85% are seen a single time; around a fifth belongs to the top ten. Specimen: PBMCs. The source of these receptors is a woman aged 40 to 50 in good health and CMV-seropositive.

The chain employs TRBV30 and TRBJ1-4, with 9 bases identical to TRBD1. The ends lost 3 bases at V and 4 bases at J; junction bases unmatched: 12. Germline-derived CDR1 and CDR2 are GTSNPN and SVGIG (reference sequence). The CDR3 runs to 17 residues. CDR3 amino acids: CAWRASLGDRDNEKLFF. The CDR3 coding sequence is TGTGCCTGGAGAGCCTCACTAGGGGACAGGGATAATGAAAAACTGTTTTTT.

The sample holds one count of this clone. The chain carries TRBV27 and TRBJ2-1; 14 positions agree with TRBD2. The CDR3 is 18 residues long. Per the germline V gene, CDR1 is MNHEY and CDR2 is SMNVEV (reference sequence). The junction had 8 bases not matched to a gene; V was cut back by 5 bases and J by 2 bases. The CDR3 nucleotides are TGTGCCAGCAGTCCCCTGACTAGCGGGAGGGCCCCCTACAATGAGCAGTTCTTC. Its protein product is CASSPLTSGRAPYNEQFF.

The V and J genes are TRBV6-1 and TRBJ2-2, with a weak D call TRBD2 (5 bases). The V end was cut by 4 bases, the J end by 5 bases, with 5 bases between. CDR1 is MNHNS and CDR2 is SASEGT in the germline V gene. CDR3 length equals 12 residues. The chain's CDR3 is CASSGLTGELFF. DNA of the CDR3: TGTGCCAGCAGTGGACTAACCGGGGAGCTGTTTTTT.

J is TRBJ2-3 and V is TRBV9; possible D gene TRBD2, 5 bases. The CDR3 has 14 amino acids. The germline CDR1 and CDR2 sequences are SGDLS and YYNGEE. The V end lost 4 bases, the J end lost 0 bases, and 9 bases lay between the germline ends. The CDR3 coding sequence is TGTGCCAGCAGCCGCCGGACTAGCACAGATACGCAGTATTTT. Translating gives CASSRRTSTDTQYF.

The J gene is TRBJ2-1, the V gene TRBV5-4; maybe TRBD1 (5 bases). The CDR3 spans 15 residues. CDR1 is SGHNT and CDR2 is YYREEE in the germline V gene (reference sequence). The V end was cut by 0 bases, the J end by 3 bases, with 10 bases between. The CDR3, as DNA: TGTGCCAGCAGCTTGGGGCAGGGATACTACAATGAGCAGTTCTTC. Translated, it gives CASSLGQGYYNEQFF.

The V gene is TRBV5-6, the J gene TRBJ2-5; TRBD2 is a possible D gene (6 bases). Germline V gives CDR1 SGHDT, CDR2 YYEEEE. Trimming left V 2 bases short and J 0 bases short, with 14 bases between. The CDR3 runs 16 residues. CDR3: CASSFRGSTNQETQYF. In DNA, the CDR3 is TGTGCCAGCAGCTTCCGGGGGAGCACTAACCAAGAGACCCAGTACTTC.

The chain combines TRBV5-1 with TRBJ2-7, with 10 nucleotides matching TRBD1. The germline V gene encodes CDR1 SGHRS and CDR2 YFSETQ. The CDR3 covers 17 residues. Germline trimming cut 0 bases from V and 4 bases from J; bases unmatched to any gene: 10. The CDR3 spells CASSLALGQGLPYEQYF. CDR3 DNA sequence: TGCGCCAGCAGCTTGGCCCTGGGACAGGGGTTGCCTTACGAGCAGTACTTC.

CDR3 nucleotide sequence: TGCGCCAGCAGCTTGGACCGGAGGACGCAGTATTTT. Protein: CASSLDRRTQYF. The gene calls are TRBV5-1 and TRBJ2-3; TRBD2 might be the D (5 bases). Germline CDR1 and CDR2: SGHRS and YFSETQ. Trimming stripped 0 bases from V and 9 bases from J, with 8 bases between. CDR3 size: 12 residues.

The chain has TRBV5-1 and TRBJ2-3; 7 nucleotides line up with TRBD1. J lost 6 bases, V lost 0 bases, and 1 base had no gene match. Germline V gene data show CDR1 as SGHRS and CDR2 as YFSETQ. This CDR3 spans 13 amino acids. The CDR3 reads CASSLGQGDTQYF. The CDR3 DNA reads as TGCGCCAGCAGCTTGGGACAGGGCGATACGCAGTATTTT.

This sequence joins TRBV5-1 and TRBJ2-1; D is perhaps TRBD2 (7 bases). CDR1 SGHRS and CDR2 YFSETQ come from the germline V gene. Trimming pared 3 bases from V and 3 bases from J, leaving 19 bases between. This CDR3 spans 17 amino acids. CDR3: CASSSTGGQRIYNEQFF. DNA for the CDR3: TGCGCCAGCAGCTCCACGGGGGGCCAACGGATCTACAATGAGCAGTTCTTC.

V gene TRBV2 combines with J gene TRBJ2-1, with TRBD2 identical over 13 bases. The germline V gene encodes CDR1 SNHLY and CDR2 FYNNEI. This CDR3 region has 14 residues. V was clipped by 8 bases and J by 5 bases; unmatched bases: 3. CDR3 DNA: TGTGCCAGCCAGGGGACTAGCGGGGACAATGAGCAGTTCTTC. Amino acids: CASQGTSGDNEQFF.

This clone was seen more than once but under ten times. The rearrangement links TRBV6-1 to TRBJ2-3; 12 nucleotides agree with TRBD2. The CDR3 covers 15 residues. V dropped 6 bases and J dropped 7; count of bases not matched to a gene: 8. CDR1 and CDR2 from the germline V gene are MNHNS and SASEGT. CDR3 sequence reads: CASSPSGGAGNTQYF. As DNA, the CDR3 is TGTGCCAGCAGCCCTAGCGGGGGGGCCGGTAATACGCAGTATTTT.

The chain carries TRBV6-6 and TRBJ2-3; D remains unclear. The CDR3 is made up of 12 amino acids. Trimming removed 7 bases from V and 4 bases from J, with 9 bases in between. The germline CDR1 and CDR2 sequences are MNHNY and SVGAGI (reference sequence). CDR3 region: CASTRKADTQYF. In DNA form, the CDR3 reads TGTGCCAGCACCAGGAAGGCAGATACGCAGTATTTT.

The chain joins TRBV11-3 to TRBJ2-1; 8 nucleotides line up with TRBD1. V dropped 3 bases and J dropped 10; count of bases not matched to a gene: 2. The length of the CDR3 is 12 residues. Germline assignment: CDR1 SGHNT and CDR2 YENEEA. The CDR3 loop reads CASSLGDREQFF. The DNA of the CDR3 is TGTGCCAGCAGCTTGGGGGACAGGGAGCAGTTCTTC.

The genes are TRBV29-1 and TRBJ1-1, with D possibly being TRBD1 (5 bases). Germline values: CDR1 SQVTM, CDR2 ANQGSEA. The CDR3 is 14 amino acids. V lost 6 bases and J 2 bases, leaving 16 bases between the germline ends. DNA of the CDR3: TGCAGCGTAGAATCGGCGGGGCCAAACACTGAAGCTTTCTTT. Residues: CSVESAGPNTEAFF.

The V call is TRBV4-2, the J call TRBJ2-1, with 11 bases lining up with TRBD2. Germline loops: CDR1 LGHNA, CDR2 YNFKEQ. Trimming removed 5 bases from V and 6 bases from J; junction bases left unmatched: 9. This CDR3 has 16 amino acids. CDR3 loop: CASSSALAGGPNEQFF. The DNA of the CDR3 is TGTGCCAGCAGCTCGGCATTAGCGGGGGGGCCCAATGAGCAGTTCTTC.

The CDR3 region is CAWSGAGIYGYTF. The CDR3 DNA follows: TGTGCCTGGAGTGGGGCAGGGATCTATGGCTACACCTTC. The chain couples TRBV30 to TRBJ1-2, with a weak D call TRBD1 (5 bases). The CDR3 extends over 13 amino acids. Germline lookup yields CDR1 GTSNPN and CDR2 SVGIG (reference sequence). The V gene lost 1 base and the J gene lost 4 bases, with 10 bases spanning the gap. Full variable domain (rest looked up from reference TRBV30 and TRBJ1-2): SQTIHQWPATLVQPVGSPLSLECTVEGTSNPNLYWYRQAAGRGLQLLFYSVGIGQISSEVPQNLSASRPQDRQFILSSKKLLLSDSGFYLCAWSGAGIYGYTFGSGTRLTVV.

This clone has just a few counts. V is TRBV2 and J is TRBJ1-1, with 8 bases fitting TRBD1. From germline, CDR1 is SNHLY and CDR2 FYNNEI. The length of the CDR3 is 12 residues. J gave up 7 bases and V 8 bases, and 6 bases lay outside the gene matches. CDR3 DNA sequence: TGTGCCAGCGAGGACAGGGTCGTTGAAGCTTTCTTT. Translated, it gives CASEDRVVEAFF.

This chain joins TRBV27 and TRBJ1-5; no firm D call. CDR1 is MNHEY, CDR2 SMNVEV, per germline (reference sequence). This CDR3 spans 12 amino acids. Deletions cut 6 bases from V and 3 bases from J, with 6 bases between. The DNA of the CDR3 is TGTGCCAGCAGACATTCCAATCAGCCCCAGCATTTT. Translation: CASRHSNQPQHF.

This clone was counted a few times. This rearrangement joins TRBV27 to TRBJ2-3; unclear D gene. The CDR3 covers 12 residues. Germline CDR1 is MNHEY and CDR2 is SMNVEV (reference sequence). V was shortened by 6 bases and J by 0 bases, with 4 bases between the two germline ends. The CDR3 DNA reads as TGTGCCAGCAGCAGAAGCACAGATACGCAGTATTTT. Translating gives CASSRSTDTQYF.

This clone was detected a few times. The chain is built from TRBV7-2 and TRBJ2-7; D perhaps matches TRBD2 (5 bases). Germline V gives CDR1 SGHTA, CDR2 FQGNSA. V lost 6 bases to trimming and J lost 0 bases, with 12 bases between them. The CDR3 spans 14 residues. The CDR3 region is CASRHSEGSYEQYF. The DNA of the CDR3 is TGTGCCAGCAGGCACAGCGAGGGCTCCTACGAGCAGTACTTC.

The V call is TRBV28, the J call TRBJ1-5; D gene uncertain. The V gene's germline CDR1 is MDHEN and CDR2 SYDVKM. CDR3 length: 15 amino acids. Trimming removed 4 bases from V and 1 base from J, with 11 bases in between. CDR3 region: CASSSRRQSNQPQHF. CDR3 DNA sequence: TGTGCCAGCAGTTCACGCAGGCAAAGCAATCAGCCCCAGCATTTT.

Concerning this clone: Other DNA sequences in the same sample also yield this CDR3. The CDR3 DNA reads as TGCGCCAGCAGCTTAGGACAGGGGTACTATGGCTACACCTTC. This translates into CASSLGQGYYGYTF. This rearrangement joins TRBV5-1 to TRBJ1-2, with 9 bases matching TRBD1. The CDR3 runs 14 residues. Germline CDR1 reads SGHRS; CDR2 reads YFSETQ. The V gene end was trimmed by 2 bases and the J gene end by 3 bases; junction bases not matched to a gene: 2.

This clone was observed a few times. V is TRBV9 and J is TRBJ2-7; 10 nucleotides align to TRBD1. This CDR3 spans 15 amino acids. Germline CDR1 and CDR2: SGDLS and YYNGEE. V dropped 0 bases and J dropped 4; count of bases not matched to a gene: 4. The CDR3 spells CASSVAGTGEYEQYF. The CDR3 region has the DNA TGTGCCAGCAGCGTAGCCGGGACAGGGGAATACGAGCAGTACTTC.

This clone has only a few counts. The chain combines TRBV5-8 with TRBJ2-5; D perhaps matches TRBD2 (6 bases). Germline CDR1 and CDR2: SGHTS and YDEGEE. The CDR3 runs to 18 residues. V lost 0 bases and J 6 bases, leaving 24 bases between the germline ends. CDR3 sequence reads: CASSLVRIATGAVKTQYF. The DNA of the CDR3 is TGTGCCAGCAGCTTGGTACGCATCGCAACGGGAGCGGTAAAGACCCAGTACTTC.